These 7 T cell receptor beta chains were sequenced from one sample in a study of radiotherapy plus CTLA-4 blockade in lung cancer. Here immunoSEQ multiplex PCR was the method, and the copy in TCRdb shows in-frame clones only, minus some. The repertoire consists of approximately 75,000 clones, with around 80% occurring once and the leading ten covering around 7.1%. Sequencing used peripheral blood, obtained from a patient treated with radiotherapy plus ipilimumab. Every receptor here comes from a human donor with non-small cell lung cancer who had a complete response to radiotherapy plus ipilimumab.

This chain connects TRBV2 to TRBJ1-4, with D hard to call. CDR1 and CDR2 from the germline V gene are SNHLY and FYNNEI. V dropped 4 bases and J dropped 2 bases, with 11 bases sitting between them. This CDR3 is built from 15 residues. The CDR3 reads CASSAEGLTNEKLFF. CDR3 DNA sequence: TGTGCCAGCAGTGCCGAGGGTTTGACTAATGAAAAACTGTTTTTT.

The genes are TRBV11-2 and TRBJ2-7; weak D call: TRBD1 (5 bases). V lost 5 bases, J lost 2 bases, and 13 bases lay in between. The CDR3 loop spans 14 amino acids. Germline CDR1 is SGHAT and CDR2 is FQNNGV. CDR3: CASSARVGAYEQYV. CDR3 DNA sequence: TGTGCCAGCAGCGCCAGGGTTGGGGCCTACGAGCAGTACGTC.

V is TRBV2 and J is TRBJ1-1; D is perhaps TRBD1 (6 bases). The CDR3 has 13 amino acids. Trimming took off 6 bases at V and 0 bases at J, with 8 bases between the two ends. CDR1 and CDR2 (germline): SNHLY, FYNNEI. In DNA, the CDR3 is TGTGCCAGCAGAGACAGGATGAACACTGAAGCTTTCTTT. This codes for CASRDRMNTEAFF. Filled out from reference TRBV2 and TRBJ1-1, the complete variable domain reads EPEVTQTPSHQVTQMGQEVILRCVPISNHLYFYWYRQILGQKVEFLVSFYNNEISEKSEIFDDQFSVERPDGSNFTLKIRSTKLEDSAMYFCASRDRMNTEAFFGQGTRLTVV.

The V call is TRBV11-3, the J call TRBJ1-5; D might be TRBD1 (5 bases). V was cut by 5 bases and J by 7 bases, with 15 bases left in between. Germline V gene sequence: CDR1 SGHNT, CDR2 YENEEA. The CDR3 length is 14 residues. The CDR3: CASSPGRGGQPQHF. DNA of the CDR3: TGTGCCAGCAGCCCAGGACGGGGGGGACAGCCCCAGCATTTT.

This clone was observed once. The CDR3 sequence: CASRGTGGKSSYNEQFF. The CDR3 DNA sequence: TGTGCCAGCAGAGGGACAGGGGGCAAAAGCTCCTACAATGAGCAGTTCTTC. The chain joins TRBV27 to TRBJ2-1; 12 nucleotides align to TRBD1. This CDR3 comprises 17 residues. Germline V gene lookup returns CDR1 MNHEY and CDR2 SMNVEV (reference sequence). The ends lost 6 bases at V and 0 bases at J; junction bases unmatched: 6.

The chain carries TRBV7-2 and TRBJ2-3; D is unresolved. The CDR3 runs 11 residues. The V and J ends lost 1 base and 7 bases respectively, with 3 bases between them. Germline values: CDR1 SGHTA, CDR2 FQGNSA. CDR3 protein: CASSLEYTQYF. CDR3 sequence (DNA): TGTGCCAGCAGCTTAGAATATACGCAGTATTTT.

The chain employs TRBV30 and TRBJ1-3; D remains unclear. CDR1 GTSNPN and CDR2 SVGIG come from the germline V gene (reference sequence). The CDR3 covers 14 residues. The V gene lost 3 bases and the J gene lost 0 bases, with 9 bases spanning the gap. CDR3 coding DNA: TGTGCCTGGAGGGGTACCTCCTCTGGAAACACCATATATTTT. This gives the protein CAWRGTSSGNTIYF.